The 3 T cell receptor beta chains in this list originate from one sample, sequenced in a study of technical replicates of blood from a handful of donors. Using immunoSEQ multiplex PCR, the repertoire was profiled, and TCRdb retains in-frame clones only, with some absent. The sample yields approximately 79,000 clones, approximately 96% seen once. Sequenced input: T cells isolated from PBMCs. The receptors here all came from a human donor in good health.

This sequence joins TRBV6-6 and TRBJ1-2; D gene ambiguous. Germline CDR1 and CDR2: MNHNY and SVGAGI (reference sequence). V dropped 6 bases and J dropped 0 bases, with 17 bases sitting between them. CDR3 length equals 16 residues. DNA of the CDR3: TGTGCCAGCAGCCGCTCAATGGCGGATTCTAACTATGGCTACACCTTC. It is translated as CASSRSMADSNYGYTF.

V is TRBV7-2 and J is TRBJ2-7, with 10 nucleotides matching TRBD2. J was trimmed by 2 bases and V by 5 bases; bases with no gene match: 9. The germline CDR1 and CDR2 sequences are SGHTA and FQGNSA. The CDR3 totals 16 residues. CDR3 DNA: TGTGCCAGCAGCCCAAACCTAGCGGGGGCCACCTACGAGCAGTACTTC. Translation: CASSPNLAGATYEQYF.

The V gene is TRBV27, the J gene TRBJ2-1; TRBD1 agrees at 8 bases. The germline CDR1 and CDR2 sequences are MNHEY and SMNVEV (reference sequence). The CDR3 contains 14 residues. Trimming took 7 bases from V and 6 from J; bases not matched to a gene: 8. The chain's CDR3 is CASIPGQASNEQFF. Here the CDR3 DNA reads TGTGCCAGCATTCCGGGACAGGCCTCCAATGAGCAGTTCTTC.